Presented here are 30 T cell receptor beta chains from one specimen sequenced in a study of beta chain features in type 1 diabetes. Study results and caveats: Shorter TCRB CDR3s, moderately but significantly so, marked every one of the four CD4+ subsets in Type 1 diabetes patients.

The entirety of the isolated RNA underwent reverse transcription, so expressed TCRB transcripts were sequenced. The repertoire was sequenced with immunoSEQ multiplex PCR; TCRdb's copy has only in-frame clones and lacks some. The sample yields about 700,000 clones, around 15% seen once. The antigens for these receptors are not known. The sequenced sample consisted of naive CD4+ T cells from blood. Receptor source: a man aged 18 to 30 with type 1 diabetes.

The rearrangement uses TRBV10-3 and TRBJ2-2, with 7 positions matching TRBD2. From germline, CDR1 is ENHRY and CDR2 SYGVKD. J was trimmed by 7 bases and V by 6 bases; bases with no gene match: 8. The CDR3 loop spans 14 amino acids. The CDR3 protein is CAISVSGDYGELFF. The CDR3 DNA sequence: TGTGCCATCAGCGTAAGCGGGGATTACGGGGAGCTGTTTTTT.

The table lists this clone with a few counts. The chain has TRBV10-3 and TRBJ1-1; weak D call: TRBD1 (5 bases). The CDR3 has 14 amino acids. Germline CDR1 reads ENHRY; CDR2 reads SYGVKD. V was clipped by 3 bases and J by 5 bases, with 13 bases between them. This CDR3 reads CAISELGEWTEAFF. The CDR3 coding sequence is TGTGCCATCAGTGAACTGGGGGAGTGGACTGAAGCTTTCTTT.

Only a few counts were recorded for this clone. The rearrangement joins TRBV28 to TRBJ2-7, with a tentative D call TRBD1 (6 bases). Germline V gives CDR1 MDHEN, CDR2 SYDVKM. V was trimmed by 6 bases and J by 2 bases, leaving 17 bases between them. The CDR3 is 15 amino acids. Here the CDR3 reads CASRITQGSAYEQYF. CDR3 DNA sequence: TGTGCCAGCAGGATTACACAGGGAAGTGCCTACGAGCAGTACTTC.

The table lists this clone with a few counts. The J gene is TRBJ1-1, the V gene TRBV18; D unresolved. Germline loops: CDR1 KGHSH, CDR2 LQKENI. The V gene lost 7 bases and the J gene lost 1 base, with 10 bases spanning the gap. The CDR3 extends over 13 amino acids. In DNA form, the CDR3 reads TGTGCCAGCTGCCCTAACCAGAACACTGAAGCTTTCTTT. Protein product: CASCPNQNTEAFF.

V is TRBV5-6 and J is TRBJ2-7, with 9 bases identical to TRBD1. Germline CDR1 is SGHDT and CDR2 is YYEEEE. The J segment lost 4 bases and the V segment lost 0 bases, leaving 8 bases of the junction unmatched. This CDR3 is 16 amino acids long. DNA for the CDR3: TGTGCCAGCAGCTTGGGCGGACAGGGGATGGGTTACGAGCAGTACTTC. It is translated as CASSLGGQGMGYEQYF.

This clone occurred a few times. The J gene is TRBJ1-4, the V gene TRBV25-1; D ambiguous. Per the germline V gene, CDR1 is MGHDK and CDR2 is SYGVNS. The CDR3 runs 15 residues. Trimming pared 7 bases from V and 0 bases from J, leaving 12 bases between. CDR3 region: CASTARWATNEKLFF. The CDR3 bases are TGTGCCAGCACGGCCCGATGGGCAACTAATGAAAAACTGTTTTTT.

This clone has just a few counts. This chain uses TRBV6-6 with TRBJ1-4, with D possibly matching TRBD1 (5 bases). CDR3 length: 16 amino acids. The ends were cut back, 4 bases at V and 4 bases at J, with 16 bases in the middle. The germline V gene encodes CDR1 MNHNY and CDR2 SVGAGI (reference sequence). The CDR3 reads CASSSGRGMGNEKLFF. CDR3 coding DNA: TGTGCCAGCAGTTCGGGACGGGGAATGGGTAATGAAAAACTGTTTTTT.

The rearrangement links TRBV18 to TRBJ1-5; the D gene is possibly TRBD1 (5 bases). CDR3 size: 15 residues. Germline loops: CDR1 KGHSH, CDR2 LQKENI. With 2 bases removed from V and 4 bases from J, the gap between germline ends came to 12 bases. The CDR3 DNA sequence: TGTGCCAGCTCACCAGGCGGGACGCGGAATCAGCCCCAGCATTTT. Translated, it gives CASSPGGTRNQPQHF.

Only a few counts were recorded for this clone. Other DNA sequences in this sample translate to the same CDR3. This CDR3 is CASSIGSSGANVLTF. In DNA form, the CDR3 reads TGTGCCAGTAGTATAGGCAGCTCTGGGGCCAACGTCCTGACTTTC. This sequence joins TRBV19 and TRBJ2-6; D remains ambiguous. V was pared by 1 base and J by 0 bases, with 4 bases between. The length of the CDR3 is 15 residues. The germline CDR1 and CDR2 sequences are LNHDA and SQIVND (reference sequence).

CDR3 DNA: TGTGCCATCAGTACAGCGGGGGGGCTCAACAATGAGCAGTTCTTC. It translates to CAISTAGGLNNEQFF. The genes are TRBV10-3 and TRBJ2-1; 10 bases map to TRBD2. After removal of 5 bases from V and 5 bases from J, the junction contained 6 bases not matched to a gene. The CDR3 runs 15 residues. Germline CDR1 is ENHRY and CDR2 is SYGVKD.

This chain links TRBV14 with TRBJ1-1; D remains ambiguous. CDR1 is SGHDN, CDR2 FVKESK, per germline. V was clipped by 4 bases and J by 7 bases, with 16 bases between them. CDR3 length: 14 residues. The CDR3 DNA reads as TGTGCCAGCAGCCCCGTTTTTGCGGGTGGTGAAGCTTTCTTT. Translated, it gives CASSPVFAGGEAFF. The full variable domain, its missing parts supplied by reference TRBV14 and TRBJ1-1, is EAGVTQFPSHSVIEKGQTVTLRCDPISGHDNLYWYRRVMGKEIKFLLHFVKESKQDESGMPNNRFLAERTGGTYSTLKVQPAELEDSGVYFCASSPVFAGGEAFFGQGTRLTVV.

This clone was seen a handful of times. This chain uses TRBV25-1 with TRBJ2-1, with D possibly TRBD1 on 6 matching bases. V was clipped by 1 base and J by 4 bases, with 17 bases between them. The length of the CDR3 is 17 residues. From germline, CDR1 is MGHDK and CDR2 SYGVNS. CDR3 nucleotides: TGTGCCAGCAGTGAATCGATCTTTGGGGACACTTACAATGAGCAGTTCTTC. This translates into CASSESIFGDTYNEQFF. The full variable domain, with the rest looked up from reference TRBV25-1 and TRBJ2-1, is EADIYQTPRYLVIGTGKKITLECSQTMGHDKMYWYQQDPGMELHLIHYSYGVNSTEKGDLSSESTVSRIRTEHFPLTLESARPSHTSQYLCASSESIFGDTYNEQFFGPGTRLTVL.

V usage is TRBV5-1 and J usage is TRBJ1-1; TRBD1 is a possible D gene (5 bases). Trimming pared 4 bases from V and 2 bases from J, leaving 15 bases between. The CDR3 is made up of 15 amino acids. Germline values: CDR1 SGHRS, CDR2 YFSETQ. The CDR3 coding sequence is TGCGCCAGCAGCGACTCGGGGGTGAGCAACACTGAAGCTTTCTTT. Translation gives CASSDSGVSNTEAFF.

The chain is built from TRBV25-1 and TRBJ2-1; D call uncertain. Deletions cut 3 bases from V and 9 bases from J, with 9 bases between. This CDR3 contains 12 residues. Germline V lookup: CDR1 MGHDK, CDR2 SYGVNS. Here the CDR3 DNA reads TGTGCCAGCAGTGACGGAGAAGGTGAGCAGTTCTTC. It encodes CASSDGEGEQFF.

This clone was counted between two and nine times. The V and J genes are TRBV7-2 and TRBJ2-1; D is tentatively TRBD1 or TRBD2 (5 bases each). The CDR3 has 14 residues. Trimming removed 8 bases from V and 8 bases from J, with 19 bases in between. Per germline, CDR1 SGHTA and CDR2 FQGNSA. CDR3 protein: CASAFSGPFDEQFF. CDR3 DNA: TGTGCCAGCGCCTTTTCGGGGCCCTTCGATGAGCAGTTCTTC.

This rearrangement joins TRBV9 to TRBJ2-2; D is ambiguous. CDR1 and CDR2 (germline): SGDLS, YYNGEE. V was shortened by 0 bases and J by 4 bases, with 10 bases between the two germline ends. The CDR3 is made up of 15 amino acids. CDR3 in amino acids: CASSVVLGSTGELFF. The CDR3 coding sequence is TGTGCCAGCAGCGTAGTTCTGGGGTCCACCGGGGAGCTGTTTTTT.

This sequence joins TRBV9 and TRBJ2-5; D not certain. V shed 4 bases and J shed 6 bases, with 13 bases lying between them. The CDR3 extends over 13 amino acids. Germline V gene data show CDR1 as SGDLS and CDR2 as YYNGEE. The CDR3 reads CASSPEGRQTQYF. The CDR3 bases are TGTGCCAGCAGCCCCGAAGGTCGGCAGACCCAGTACTTC.

This clone turned up a few times. The V gene is TRBV5-1, the J gene TRBJ2-1; D unclear. The CDR3 spans 14 residues. V shed 0 bases and J shed 6 bases, with 10 bases lying between them. From germline, CDR1 is SGHRS and CDR2 YFSETQ. CDR3 DNA: TGCGCCAGCAGCTTGGAAAGCCAATTCAATGAGCAGTTCTTC. It is translated as CASSLESQFNEQFF.

The chain joins TRBV20-1 to TRBJ1-5, with unresolved D. This CDR3 region has 11 residues. V gave up 4 bases and J gave up 2 bases, with 3 bases separating them. Germline loops: CDR1 DFQATT, CDR2 SNEGSKA (reference sequence). Here the CDR3 reads CSAKRNQPQHF. The CDR3, as DNA: TGCAGTGCTAAACGCAATCAGCCCCAGCATTTT.

The chain carries TRBV25-1 and TRBJ1-2, with 9 bases that match TRBD1. Germline values: CDR1 MGHDK, CDR2 SYGVNS. CDR3 length: 14 amino acids. The V gene end was trimmed by 2 bases and the J gene end by 5 bases; junction bases not matched to a gene: 3. CDR3 region: CASSEKGTGYGYTF. The DNA of the CDR3 is TGTGCCAGCAGTGAAAAAGGGACAGGGTATGGCTACACCTTC.

This clone showed up just a few times. This chain joins TRBV10-3 and TRBJ1-2, with D hard to call. The CDR3 has 16 amino acids. The V end lost 3 bases, the J end lost 7 bases, and 21 bases lay between the germline ends. In germline, CDR1 is ENHRY, CDR2 SYGVKD. The DNA for the CDR3 is TGTGCCATCAGTGAAGGCCCCCTGGGCATCGGTGGTGGCTACACCTTC. Encoded protein: CAISEGPLGIGGGYTF.

The rearrangement joins TRBV30 to TRBJ1-2; tentative D call: TRBD1 (5 bases). V shed 2 bases and J shed 6 bases, with 13 bases lying between them. This CDR3 region has 13 residues. The germline V gene encodes CDR1 GTSNPN and CDR2 SVGIG (reference sequence). DNA for the CDR3: TGTGCCTGGAGTCCCCCAGGGATTCATGGCTACACCTTC. Translating it yields CAWSPPGIHGYTF.

The rearrangement joins TRBV5-1 to TRBJ1-1, with D perhaps matching TRBD1 (5 bases). The CDR3 runs to 16 residues. Trimming removed 0 bases from V and 1 base from J, with 13 bases in between. Germline loops: CDR1 SGHRS, CDR2 YFSETQ. The CDR3 coding sequence is TGCGCCAGCAGCTTGGTGACAGTCTGGTCGAACACTGAAGCTTTCTTT. Its protein product is CASSLVTVWSNTEAFF.

The genes are TRBV6-6 and TRBJ1-6, with unresolved D. Germline V CDR1 and CDR2: MNHNY, SVGAGI (reference sequence). The CDR3 has 12 amino acids. Trimming pared 4 bases from V and 10 bases from J, leaving 8 bases between. Here the CDR3 reads CASSWAGSPLHF. The CDR3 region has the DNA TGTGCCAGCAGTTGGGCTGGGTCACCCCTCCACTTT.

The CDR3: CASSLGALAGTNEQFF. The CDR3 coding sequence is TGTGCCAGCAGCTTAGGCGCGCTAGCGGGGACCAATGAGCAGTTCTTC. The V gene is TRBV11-2, the J gene TRBJ2-1; 9 bases are shared with TRBD2. The CDR3 consists of 16 residues. Trimming at V came to 1 base and at J to 6 bases, leaving 7 bases not matched to a gene. The germline V gene has CDR1 SGHAT and CDR2 FQNNGV. Full variable domain (rest looked up from reference TRBV11-2 and TRBJ2-1): EAGVAQSPRYKIIEKRQSVAFWCNPISGHATLYWYQQILGQGPKLLIQFQNNGVVDDSQLPKDRFSAERLKGVDSTLKIQPAKLEDSAVYLCASSLGALAGTNEQFFGPGTRLTVL.

This rearrangement joins TRBV7-2 to TRBJ1-2, with a tentative D call TRBD1 (6 bases). Per the germline V gene, CDR1 is SGHTA and CDR2 is FQGNSA. The CDR3 covers 13 residues. V was clipped by 2 bases and J by 3 bases, with 7 bases between them. CDR3 coding DNA: TGTGCCAGCAGCTTACCAGGGGACTATGGCTACACCTTC. Translated: CASSLPGDYGYTF. Together with reference TRBV7-2 and TRBJ1-2, the CDR3 gives the full variable domain: GAGVSQSPSNKVTEKGKDVELRCDPISGHTALYWYRQSLGQGLEFLIYFQGNSAPDKSGLPSDRFSAERTGGSVSTLTIQRTQQEDSAVYLCASSLPGDYGYTFGSGTRLTVV.

The chain joins TRBV27 to TRBJ2-2; D gene unclear. Germline V CDR1 and CDR2: MNHEY, SMNVEV (reference sequence). The CDR3 extends over 12 amino acids. V lost 2 bases, J lost 5 bases, and 3 bases lay in between. In DNA form, the CDR3 reads TGTGCCAGCAGTTTAAGTACCGGGGAGCTGTTTTTT. Protein sequence: CASSLSTGELFF.

Only a few counts were recorded for this clone. The J gene is TRBJ1-1, the V gene TRBV7-3; perhaps TRBD1 as D (5 bases). Germline V gives CDR1 SGHTA, CDR2 FQGTGA. Trimming left V 4 bases short and J 1 base short, with 13 bases between. This CDR3 region has 15 residues. CDR3 in DNA: TGTGCCAGCAGCTCACAAGCGGGGCCGAACACTGAAGCTTTCTTT. Amino acids: CASSSQAGPNTEAFF.

This clone was found a few times. Distinct nucleotide sequences in the sample also encode this CDR3. The chain links TRBV5-1 to TRBJ1-5; D is uncertain. V shed 1 base and J shed 0 bases, with 8 bases lying between them. The CDR3 consists of 15 residues. Germline V gene data show CDR1 as SGHRS and CDR2 as YFSETQ. CDR3 residues: CASSLFGDSNQPQHF. CDR3 sequence (DNA): TGCGCCAGCAGCTTGTTCGGGGATAGCAATCAGCCCCAGCATTTT.

This clone has only a few counts. The V call is TRBV9, the J call TRBJ1-1; D perhaps matches TRBD1 (6 bases). V lost 4 bases and J lost 5, with 9 bases in between. CDR1 is SGDLS, CDR2 YYNGEE, per germline. The CDR3 is 12 amino acids. For the CDR3, the DNA is TGTGCCAGCAGCCCACAGGGTACTGAAGCTTTCTTT. Translation: CASSPQGTEAFF.